A single sample is the source of the 26 T cell receptor beta chains below, sequenced in a study of beta chain features in type 1 diabetes. Expressed TCRB transcripts were sequenced after all isolated RNA was converted to cDNA. The protocol was immunoSEQ multiplex PCR, while the TCRdb copy is restricted to in-frame clones and leaves out a portion. The sample has roughly 290,000 clones, around 7.3% seen once. The sequenced sample consisted of central memory CD4+ T cells from blood. The receptor source for this set is a woman aged 18-35 years in good health.

The V and J genes are TRBV4-2 and TRBJ2-1; no clear D gene. CDR1 LGHNA and CDR2 YNFKEQ come from the germline V gene. The V end was cut by 7 bases, the J end by 3 bases, with 22 bases between. This CDR3 region has 17 residues. CDR3 bases: TGTGCCAGCACCTTTCGGACGTCTTCGGAATACTACAATGAGCAGTTCTTC. This translates into CASTFRTSSEYYNEQFF.

This clone was seen a handful of times. The rearrangement uses TRBV2 and TRBJ2-1, with D possibly TRBD2 on 5 matching bases. The CDR3 covers 13 residues. Germline V gives CDR1 SNHLY, CDR2 FYNNEI. Trimming stripped 10 bases from V and 6 bases from J, with 16 bases between. The CDR3 spells CATSSPLGNEQFF. CDR3 DNA sequence: TGTGCCACTAGCTCTCCCTTAGGCAATGAGCAGTTCTTC.

The gene calls are TRBV7-9 and TRBJ1-1; 7 nucleotides match TRBD1. The CDR3 is made up of 14 amino acids. The ends lost 5 bases at V and 4 bases at J; junction bases unmatched: 7. Germline-derived CDR1 and CDR2 are SEHNR and FQNEAQ (reference sequence). The CDR3: CASSEQGLGTEAFF. The DNA for the CDR3 is TGTGCCAGCAGCGAACAGGGGTTGGGCACTGAAGCTTTCTTT. The full variable domain, with the rest looked up from reference TRBV7-9 and TRBJ1-1, is DTGVSQNPRHKITKRGQNVTFRCDPISEHNRLYWYRQTLGQGPEFLTYFQNEAQLEKSRLLSDRFSAERPKGSFSTLEIQRTEQGDSAMYLCASSEQGLGTEAFFGQGTRLTVV.

Relative to its sample, this clone is medium-sized. The chain combines TRBV2 with TRBJ1-4; D uncertain. V lost 4 bases, J lost 3 bases, and 9 bases lay in between. The CDR3 sequence is 14 residues long. Germline V gene sequence: CDR1 SNHLY, CDR2 FYNNEI. The CDR3 loop is CASSVRGSNEKLFF. The CDR3 nucleotides read TGTGCCAGCAGTGTTCGGGGTTCTAATGAAAAACTGTTTTTT.

V gene TRBV18 combines with J gene TRBJ2-1; TRBD1 aligns across 8 bases. Trimming removed 3 bases from V and 6 bases from J; junction bases left unmatched: 7. This CDR3 region has 15 residues. CDR1 and CDR2 (germline): KGHSH, LQKENI. The CDR3 reads CASSPRTGFGNEQFF. Written as DNA, the CDR3 is TGTGCCAGCTCACCCCGGACAGGGTTTGGCAATGAGCAGTTCTTC.

This clone was picked up a small number of times. A read error may account for a junction end that differs from germline. The chain uses TRBV29-1 and TRBJ1-2; D is unclear. Germline CDR1 SQVTM, CDR2 ANQGSEA. The CDR3 consists of 9 residues. CDR3 protein: CSVEWGSDF. DNA of the CDR3: TGCAGCGTCGAGTGGGGATCGGACTTC.

This clone occurred a few times. The chain uses TRBV14 and TRBJ1-2, with D perhaps matching TRBD1 (6 bases). This CDR3 has 15 residues. V was cut by 3 bases and J by 0 bases, with 11 bases left in between. The germline V gene has CDR1 SGHDN and CDR2 FVKESK. The CDR3 DNA reads TGTGCCAGCAGCCATTCGACAGGCCCTAACTATGGCTACACCTTC. Its translation is CASSHSTGPNYGYTF.

This sequence joins TRBV6-1 and TRBJ1-1; D perhaps matches TRBD1 (5 bases). With 2 bases removed from V and 3 bases from J, the gap between germline ends came to 25 bases. CDR1 and CDR2 from the germline V gene are MNHNS and SASEGT. CDR3 size: 19 residues. The CDR3 DNA follows: TGTGCCAGCAGTGAATTATCAGGGAATGGGCATGGGCTGGACACTGAAGCTTTCTTT. This codes for CASSELSGNGHGLDTEAFF.

The chain is built from TRBV2 and TRBJ2-7; D unclear. Germline V gives CDR1 SNHLY, CDR2 FYNNEI. The CDR3 is 10 residues long. V was clipped by 2 bases and J by 7 bases, with 3 bases between them. The CDR3 region has the DNA TGTGCCAGCAGTGAACTGGAGCAGTACGTC. Protein product: CASSELEQYV.

This clone was recorded a few times. The chain is built from TRBV7-3 and TRBJ1-2; 9 nucleotides match TRBD1. CDR3 length: 14 amino acids. CDR1 is SGHTA, CDR2 FQGTGA, per germline. J lost 4 bases, V lost 5 bases, and 5 bases had no gene match. This CDR3 reads CASSRTGVAYGYTF. CDR3 DNA sequence: TGTGCCAGCAGCAGGACAGGGGTCGCCTATGGCTACACCTTC.

This clone was seen a handful of times. The chain has TRBV7-6 and TRBJ1-6; the D is unclear. This CDR3 is 15 amino acids long. Germline-derived CDR1 and CDR2 are SGHVS and FNYEAQ. With 1 base removed from V and 6 bases from J, the gap between germline ends came to 10 bases. CDR3 DNA sequence: TGTGCCAGCAGCTTAGTACGGCTTGGTAATTCACCCCTCCACTTT. This sequence encodes CASSLVRLGNSPLHF.

V and J are TRBV10-3 and TRBJ1-1, with 9 bases matching TRBD1. The V gene end was trimmed by 4 bases and the J gene end by 3 bases; junction bases not matched to a gene: 6. From germline, CDR1 is ENHRY and CDR2 SYGVKD. The CDR3 is 15 residues long. The CDR3 DNA reads TGTGCCATCAGTGGGACAGGGGATGGGGACACTGAAGCTTTCTTT. It encodes CAISGTGDGDTEAFF.

The chain combines TRBV30 with TRBJ1-3; no definite D call. Germline assignment: CDR1 GTSNPN and CDR2 SVGIG (reference sequence). Trimming took 2 bases from V and 1 from J, leaving 12 bases between them. CDR3 size: 15 residues. CDR3 amino acids: CAWSPLDGSGNTIYF. The CDR3 DNA sequence: TGTGCCTGGAGTCCCCTAGACGGGTCTGGAAACACCATATATTTT.

This clone was observed a single time. The rearrangement joins TRBV6-1 to TRBJ2-1; 12 positions agree with TRBD2. The V gene end was trimmed by 3 bases and the J gene end by 6 bases; junction bases not matched to a gene: 9. This CDR3 comprises 17 residues. Germline-derived CDR1 and CDR2 are MNHNS and SASEGT. For the CDR3, the DNA is TGTGCCAGCAGTGATGAAATAAGACTAGCGGGAGCCAATGAGCAGTTCTTC. It encodes CASSDEIRLAGANEQFF.

This clone has just a few counts. The chain uses TRBV13 and TRBJ2-7; D possibly corresponds to TRBD2 (6 bases). Trimming took off 5 bases at V and 5 bases at J, with 19 bases between the two ends. Germline CDR1 is PRHDT and CDR2 is FYEKMQ (reference sequence). The CDR3 extends over 15 amino acids. The CDR3 loop reads CASSTPPGGNHEQYV. In nucleotides, the CDR3 is TGTGCCAGCAGCACCCCCCCCGGAGGGAACCACGAGCAGTACGTC.

This clone was seen more than once but under ten times. V and J are TRBV6-5 and TRBJ2-1; D gene unclear. CDR1 MNHEY and CDR2 SVGAGI come from the germline V gene. V was clipped by 4 bases and J by 2 bases, with 12 bases between them. CDR3 size: 15 residues. CDR3: CASSLSETPYNEQFF. The CDR3, as DNA: TGTGCCAGCAGTTTATCAGAAACTCCCTACAATGAGCAGTTCTTC.

This chain joins TRBV29-1 and TRBJ1-1; 11 bases fit TRBD1. J lost 4 bases, V lost 5 bases, and 3 bases had no gene match. The CDR3 loop spans 13 amino acids. CDR1 SQVTM and CDR2 ANQGSEA come from the germline V gene. CDR3 DNA: TGCAGCGTTAGGACAGGGGGCGGCACTGAAGCTTTCTTT. This sequence encodes CSVRTGGGTEAFF.

This clone turned up a few times. V and J are TRBV7-2 and TRBJ2-6; D gene uncertain. The CDR3 contains 16 residues. Germline V gives CDR1 SGHTA, CDR2 FQGNSA. V dropped 5 bases and J dropped 1 base, with 12 bases sitting between them. DNA of the CDR3: TGTGCCAGCAGCGCAATCGGTAGTTCTGGGGCCAACGTCCTGACTTTC. Translating gives CASSAIGSSGANVLTF.

The chain couples TRBV7-3 to TRBJ2-5; possible D gene TRBD2, 7 bases. The V gene's germline CDR1 is SGHTA and CDR2 FQGTGA. The CDR3 is 16 residues long. V shed 0 bases and J shed 2 bases, with 13 bases lying between them. The CDR3 sequence: CASSLTVRGHQETQYF. DNA for the CDR3: TGTGCCAGCAGCTTAACGGTGCGGGGGCATCAAGAGACCCAGTACTTC.

This clone has a count of ten or more. This chain joins TRBV7-9 and TRBJ1-6, with 9 bases matching TRBD1. Germline V gene sequence: CDR1 SEHNR, CDR2 FQNEAQ (reference sequence). Germline trimming cut 6 bases from V and 4 bases from J; bases unmatched to any gene: 7. The CDR3 length is 16 residues. This CDR3 reads CASSSGQGFYNSPLHF. In DNA, the CDR3 is TGTGCCAGCAGTTCGGGACAGGGTTTTTATAATTCACCCCTCCACTTT.

This clone was counted only a few times. The chain combines TRBV28 with TRBJ2-7, with 13 bases identical to TRBD2. Germline trimming cut 11 bases from V and 0 bases from J; bases unmatched to any gene: 28. This CDR3 has 22 amino acids. The germline CDR1 and CDR2 sequences are MDHEN and SYDVKM. The DNA for the CDR3 is TGTGCCCGTCCGACGGACCGTTCTACCGGGACTAGCGGGGCCTCGAGCTCCTACGAGCAGTACGTC. Protein sequence: CARPTDRSTGTSGASSSYEQYV.

This clone came up many times. The sample holds other DNA sequences that translate to the same CDR3. The chain carries TRBV7-2 and TRBJ1-5; D remains unclear. Germline V gives CDR1 SGHTA, CDR2 FQGNSA. Trimming took 1 base from V and 3 from J, leaving 4 bases between them. This CDR3 has 13 amino acids. CDR3 sequence (DNA): TGTGCCAGCAGCTTAGGATTCAATCAGCCCCAGCATTTT. This codes for CASSLGFNQPQHF.

This clone was counted only a few times. This sequence joins TRBV5-1 and TRBJ2-2; D is perhaps TRBD1 (6 bases). Germline V lookup: CDR1 SGHRS, CDR2 YFSETQ. The CDR3 loop spans 15 amino acids. The V end was cut by 3 bases, the J end by 1 base, with 10 bases between. The CDR3 coding sequence is TGCGCCAGCAGCTCCTCGGGACAGAACACCGGGGAGCTGTTTTTT. Protein: CASSSSGQNTGELFF.

A few counts support this clone. This chain links TRBV7-2 with TRBJ2-1; D not resolved. V was shortened by 7 bases and J by 9 bases, with 13 bases between the two germline ends. This CDR3 comprises 12 residues. Germline CDR1 is SGHTA and CDR2 is FQGNSA. The CDR3 nucleotides read TGTGCCAGCACTCCAAATTCTCCTGAGCAGTTCTTC. Its translation: CASTPNSPEQFF.

The chain recombines TRBV11-3 with TRBJ1-6, with D perhaps TRBD1 (5 bases). Trimming shortened V by 5 bases and J by 3 bases, and 11 bases separated the two germline ends. Germline CDR1 SGHNT, CDR2 YENEEA. CDR3 size: 15 residues. CDR3 protein: CASSPQGYYNSPLHF. CDR3 in DNA: TGTGCCAGCAGCCCCCAGGGCTACTATAATTCACCCCTCCACTTT.

This clone was counted between two and nine times. This sequence joins TRBV7-9 and TRBJ2-1, with 9 positions matching TRBD2. The germline gives CDR1 SEHNR, CDR2 FQNEAQ (reference sequence). Trimming at V came to 5 bases and at J to 6 bases, leaving 8 bases not matched to a gene. CDR3 length equals 15 residues. CDR3 in amino acids: CASSAAGGPFNEQFF. CDR3 nucleotide sequence: TGTGCCAGCAGCGCTGCGGGGGGGCCTTTCAATGAGCAGTTCTTC.